This T cell receptor (beta chain) was captured in a study of tumor and adjacent non-tumor tissue in lung cancer listed by TCRdb under 2018. Context from the whole study: The cohort included eleven to twelve adenocarcinoma, 2 squamous cell carcinoma and 1 small cell lung cancer patients. Sequencing generated a total of 130,000,000 or so productive TCRbeta reads, averaging approximately 3.8 million reads per sample. The 15 enrolled patients, of whom approximately 10 were men and 5 were women, were aged about 30 to 80 years and were diagnosed with TNM stage I to III disease. For each patient, one tumor sample and one normal lung sample were taken, giving approximately 29 paired specimens that underwent TCRbeta CDR3 sequencing. Using bulk TCRbeta repertoires from under 18 lung cancer patients, the study set lung tumor tissue side by side with matched distant non-tumor lung tissue. Results the study describes overall, beyond this receptor: Tumor tissue showed significantly higher TCR diversity (inverse Simpson) than normal lung tissue, at roughly 390 vs 170 (P = 0.0075, Mann-Whitney U test). TCR diversity was significantly higher in younger patients, and greater tumor TCR diversity was associated with shorter overall survival and shorter disease-free survival. With only approximately 16 patients in the cohort, the authors noted that larger samples and more detailed clinical data are needed. In normal lung, the top 100 clones accounted for a significantly larger cumulative share of the repertoire than in tumor tissue. Neither the sequencing platform nor unique molecular identifiers are mentioned in the methods. Because peripheral blood was not sequenced, the blood TCRbeta repertoires of the lung cancer patients in the study went unexamined.

Via the germline V gene, CDR1 is SQVTM and CDR2 ANQGSEA. Counting both end residues, the CDR3 totals 14 amino acids. The read is trimmed to its CDR3 DNA, 42 bases read in frame from base 1. To note about this clonotype: Its antigen target is currently unknown. The conserved phenylalanine or tryptophan is not found at the CDR3 terminus, so this likely reflects a read error.

To prepare the library, multiplex PCR was applied. Sequencing instrument: Illumina HiSeq 2500. TCRbeta libraries were constructed through three rounds of nested PCR with primers (Table S4) according to protocols modified from ARM-PCR. Before sequencing, PCR products of 200-500 bp were cut from the gel and purified using the QIAquick gel extraction kit. The study's processing was this. Trimmomatic was used to clean the reads, FLASH merged the cleaned reads into complete CDR3 sequences, and MiTCR assigned the sequences to V(D)J germline segments. Clonal diversity was computed as the inverse Simpson's index with VDJtools. Productive reads were defined as in-frame sequences without a premature stop codon. TCRdb took the public reads, trimmed them with fastp at Q25, ran MiXCR for clone calling and kept in-frame beta chains. Under each unique CDR3 protein, matching rows form one entry showing the most common genes and DNA. TCRdb, not the authors, supplied the V and J calls. The sample profile shows about 90,000 distinct CDR3 sequences; about 77% of them were found once. In total, the top ten clones hold around a fifth of the sample.

RNA was isolated from bulk, unsorted tissue, and RNA quality was assessed with a NanoDrop ND-1000 and an Agilent 2100. Normal lung samples were distant non-tumor tissue taken more than 3 cm from the tumor edge. All donors had newly diagnosed lung cancer, had not received prior chemotherapy, and were admitted for thoracic surgery in China between August and November 2014. The study excluded patients who had received radiotherapy or chemotherapy before or who had another cancer at the same time. Pieces of surgical tissue measuring about 1-2 cm3 were kept in RNAlater solution and stored at -80 degrees C until use.

The TCR was taken from a woman in her forties or fifties with non-small cell lung cancer. Rearrangement joined TRBV29-1 to TRBJ2-1, with no reliable assignment of the D segment. Specimen: distant non-tumor lung tissue. The CDR3 protein is CSVEDWSSYNDQFI. The DNA is as follows: TGCAGCGTTGAAGACTGGAGCTCCTACAATGATCAGTTCATC.